This paragraph covers one T cell receptor (beta chain) sequence. The antigen it binds to is not known. One base away there is no much larger clone; base qualities are not given. The CDR3 regions of human TCRbeta chains were analyzed by immunosequencing. From the authors' description of their analysis: Repertoire TCRs were matched against a reference library of SARS-CoV-2-specific TCRs generated with the MIRA antigen-specificity platform. Breadth meant the fraction of unique TCRs that were SARS-CoV-2-associated, whereas depth meant the fraction of total T cells that were SARS-CoV-2-associated. Each spike-specific TCR was assigned to its reactive spike region and to a CD4 or CD8 class using the MIRA data. Log10-transformed breadth and depth values were compared by one-way ANOVA with Sidak's multiple comparisons tests. TCRdb holds this immuneACCESS table with in-frame rearrangements only. Some clones are missing; in checked studies, unresolved V genes explain under half, and the rest has no known cause. D and trimming were read from the DNA, whereas the V and J calls and clone size are those reported in that table. The sample data list about 220,000 clones, and roughly 91% of these were observed just once. The ten largest clones represent roughly 0.99% of the sample.

The meaning of the sample's time point label: baseline before first vaccination. The label giving this sample's treatment or condition can be read as: meningococcal conjugate vaccine given as trial control. The vaccinee samples were drawn from two UK trials, COV001 and COV002, one of which was a single-blind randomized controlled phase 2/3 trial testing AZD1222 (ChAdOx1 nCoV-19) in healthy adults. Trial participant PBMC samples were collected at day 0 and day 28 after the second dose for TCRbeta chain sequencing. The entry originates in a study of T cell responses to AZD1222 COVID-19 vaccine (dated by TCRdb to the early 2020s). The study in broad terms: A total of more than 230 trial participants underwent TCR sequencing, of whom about 210 had received two doses of AZD1222 and some 25 had received two doses of the MenACWY control vaccine. Trial participants were enrolled by age into subgroups of 18-55, 56-69 and 70-plus years, and around 150, 28 and 57 TCR-sequenced participants, respectively, were included in these subgroups.

Points the paper makes about the study in general: The 56-69-year group was small, and its depth increase did not reach significance, likely because of low power. Because no day 14 peak-response samples were available, repertoires were characterized only after the peak T cell response. Conclusions about previously exposed vaccinees are limited, since just a handful of AZD1222 recipients were seropositive for SARS-CoV-2 at baseline. Epitopes outside the regions mutated in the B.1.351 and B.1.1.7 variants were reportedly recognized by nearly half of the unique spike-specific TCRs. After two AZD1222 doses, both the breadth and the depth of spike-specific TCRs were significantly higher than at day 0 and than in MenACWY recipients. The vaccine-associated CD4 TCRs covered the entire spike protein, and the dominant responses fell in regions 160-218 and 743-854. Participants were mostly white British and included more females than males, and it was suggested by the authors that clonal diversity may have been underestimated.

The material sequenced was peripheral blood, taken on day 0 of MenACWY control vaccination. The source is an adult in good health.

The CDR3 region: CASSPTGGGQFF. The DNA is as follows: TGTGCCAGCAGCCCGACCGGGGGCGGGCAGTTCTTC. In this chain, TRBV12-3 or TRBV12-4 is recombined with TRBJ2-1; the D gene may be TRBD1 or TRBD2, since each aligns over 6 bases. V is cut by 6 bases and J by 12 bases, and the space between the germline ends is 15 bases. From the cysteine through the phenylalanine, the CDR3 covers 12 amino acids. Only the CDR3 DNA stays, 36 bases, in frame from base 1.